The clone carrying this T cell receptor (beta chain) occurred many times. TCR beta CDR3 regions were amplified from RNA. With the HTBI primer set, the TCR CDR3 went through a first round of RT-PCR. Each CDR3 protein is one row after TCRdb ran MiXCR on the multiplex PCR reads. Among around 350,000 distinct CDR3 sequences listed, roughly 15% were seen once. This entry comes from a study of T cells in Graves' hyperthyroidism and ophthalmopathy. Reasons for excluding patients were uncontrolled infection, other autoimmune disease, pregnancy or lactation. What was sequenced was blood. The sequence derives from a woman aged 55-69 years with Graves' ophthalmopathy.

CDR3 loop: CASSLGLTSGRGNEQFF. The DNA for the CDR3 is TGTGCCAGCAGCTTAGGACTGACTAGCGGGAGGGGCAATGAGCAGTTCTTC. The chain couples TRBV7-2 to TRBJ2-1; TRBD2 agrees at 14 bases. Germline trimming cut 1 base from V and 6 bases from J; bases unmatched to any gene: 5. The CDR3 is 17 amino acids. Germline CDR1 reads SGHTA; CDR2 reads FQGNSA.